This TCR beta chain originates from a study of graft-versus-host responses after intestinal transplantation. The CDR3 loop spans 13 amino acids. V lost 4 bases and J lost 2, with 9 bases in between. Germline CDR1 MNHNS, CDR2 SASEGT. Profiled with immunoSEQ multiplex PCR; TCRdb holds only in-frame clones, not every one. The top ten hold around 8.6% of the sample, which has some 82,000 clones, roughly 84% seen once. On this clone itself: Antigen: not known.

V gene TRBV6-1 combines with J gene TRBJ2-7; D is unclear. This receptor was identified in a human donor who was the organ donor for an intestinal transplant. The material sequenced was unstimulated CD8+ T cells sorted from spleen or lymph node cells, taken before transplant. This CDR3 is CASSASEAYEQYF. In DNA form, the CDR3 reads TGTGCCAGCAGTGCCAGTGAGGCCTACGAGCAGTACTTC.